Shown below are 30 T cell receptor beta chains from a single sample sequenced in a study of monozygotic twins with inflammatory bowel disease. For each CDR3 protein, TCRdb gives one entry from its re-call of the 5' RACE reads, without DNA. The data include about 170,000 distinct CDR3 sequences; the top ten clones carry under 3.5%. The sequenced sample consisted of blood. Source of these receptors: a human donor with ulcerative colitis or Crohn's disease, or a healthy co-twin of an affected twin (not recorded which).

The V gene is TRBV9, the J gene TRBJ2-2; TCRdb's D call, TRBD2, is unchecked because there is no DNA. Germline-derived CDR1 and CDR2 are SGDLS and YYNGEE. This CDR3 has 17 residues. CDR3 in amino acids: CASSAQRRELDTGELFF.

J is TRBJ2-3 and V is TRBV4-2; the TRBD2 assignment by TCRdb is unverifiable without DNA. Germline CDR1 and CDR2: LGHNA and YNFKEQ. CDR3 length equals 19 residues. CDR3 loop: CASSLPGTSGVEGTDTQYF.

The V and J genes are TRBV30 and TRBJ1-1; the TCRdb call, TRBD1, lacks DNA for checking. Germline assignment: CDR1 GTSNPN and CDR2 SVGIG (reference sequence). This CDR3 is built from 14 residues. CDR3 loop: CASCPAGEYTEAFF.

The gene calls are TRBV6-5 and TRBJ2-5. CDR3 size: 13 residues. The V gene's germline CDR1 is MNHEY and CDR2 SVGAGI. CDR3 amino acids: CASSYWQSQTQYF.

The CDR3: CASGVQLGYNEQFF. J is TRBJ2-1 and V is TRBV28; TCRdb outputs TRBD2, but without DNA this stays unchecked. The CDR3 is 14 residues long. CDR1 is MDHEN and CDR2 is SYDVKM in the germline V gene.

This chain uses TRBV18 with TRBJ2-1. This CDR3 has 16 residues. Germline CDR1 KGHSH, CDR2 LQKENI. The CDR3 spells CASSPLIAKSGNEQFF.

The V call is TRBV7-2, the J call TRBJ2-5. The V gene's germline CDR1 is SGHTA and CDR2 FQGNSA. The CDR3 spans 13 residues. CDR3 in amino acids: CASILAGSETQYF.

The CDR3 loop is CASRVGTLNDGYTF. This chain connects TRBV5-1 to TRBJ1-2; with no DNA, the TCRdb D assignment of TRBD1 cannot be verified. The CDR3 loop spans 14 amino acids. Germline-derived CDR1 and CDR2 are SGHRS and YFSETQ.

This chain connects TRBV7-8 to TRBJ2-3; TCRdb lists TRBD1, though no DNA is available to test this call. CDR3 size: 15 residues. The germline V gene has CDR1 SGHVS and CDR2 FQNEAQ. The CDR3 spells CASSPVGGLTDTQYF.

The CDR3: CASSYRTAQWLYGYTF. The V call is TRBV6-2 or TRBV6-3, the J call TRBJ1-2; TCRdb outputs TRBD1, but without DNA this stays unchecked. Germline V gene lookup returns CDR1 MNHEY and CDR2 SVGEGT. The CDR3 has 16 amino acids.

This chain uses TRBV7-2 with TRBJ2-2; absent DNA, TCRdb's TRBD2 call cannot be checked. The CDR3 length is 16 residues. Germline CDR1 reads SGHTA; CDR2 reads FQGNSA. CDR3 amino acids: CASSTGLAGFTGELFF.

J is TRBJ2-7 and V is TRBV4-3; the D gene TCRdb calls, TRBD1, cannot be checked with no DNA. The CDR3 is made up of 15 amino acids. Per germline, CDR1 LGHNA and CDR2 YSLEER. This CDR3 reads CASSQARGAGHEQYF.

The rearrangement joins TRBV20-1 to TRBJ2-3; there is no DNA to check the TCRdb D call of TRBD2. The germline CDR1 and CDR2 sequences are DFQATT and SNEGSKA (reference sequence). The CDR3 totals 15 residues. Here the CDR3 reads CSAIQFSGNKDTQYF.

This CDR3 reads CASSVARSNGGYTF. This rearrangement joins TRBV9 to TRBJ1-2. Germline values: CDR1 SGDLS, CDR2 YYNGEE. The CDR3 extends over 14 amino acids.

The J gene is TRBJ1-5, the V gene TRBV19; TCRdb calls TRBD1, which cannot be checked without DNA. The CDR3 has 13 residues. In germline, CDR1 is LNHDA, CDR2 SQIVND (reference sequence). CDR3: CAIGASGNQPQHF.

The CDR3 sequence is CASTGTNMNTEAFF. The chain is built from TRBV6-1 and TRBJ1-1; TCRdb names TRBD1, which stays unverified in the absence of DNA. From germline, CDR1 is MNHNS and CDR2 SASEGT. The CDR3 length is 14 residues.

V usage is TRBV7-9 and J usage is TRBJ2-7; TCRdb lists TRBD1, though no DNA is available to test this call. This CDR3 comprises 13 residues. The V gene's germline CDR1 is SEHNR and CDR2 FQNEAQ (reference sequence). This CDR3 is CASSLVGGYEQYF.

The V call is TRBV5-6, the J call TRBJ2-4; lacking DNA, the TRBD1 call made by TCRdb goes unchecked. Per germline, CDR1 SGHDT and CDR2 YYEEEE. The CDR3 is 13 amino acids. CDR3 residues: CASSSPGENIQYF.

This rearrangement joins TRBV12-3 or TRBV12-4 to TRBJ2-7. The CDR3 totals 13 residues. CDR3 loop: CASSYQVVYEQYF.

The rearrangement uses TRBV12-3 or TRBV12-4 and TRBJ2-2; TCRdb calls TRBD1, which cannot be checked without DNA. The CDR3 runs to 17 residues. CDR3 residues: CASRVKRQGSNTGELFF.

The V and J genes are TRBV2 and TRBJ2-5; TCRdb's D call of TRBD2 is untestable without DNA. Germline V gives CDR1 SNHLY, CDR2 FYNNEI. The CDR3 runs 15 residues. The CDR3 region is CASRGPAGVSETQYF. The whole variable domain, remainder taken from reference TRBV2 and TRBJ2-5, is EPEVTQTPSHQVTQMGQEVILRCVPISNHLYFYWYRQILGQKVEFLVSFYNNEISEKSEIFDDQFSVERPDGSNFTLKIRSTKLEDSAMYFCASRGPAGVSETQYFGPGTRLLVL.

The chain has TRBV7-8 and TRBJ2-6; TCRdb calls TRBD1, which cannot be checked without DNA. The CDR3 contains 17 residues. Germline CDR1 is SGHVS and CDR2 is FQNEAQ. CDR3 loop: CASSPPGRTSGANVLTF.

The J gene is TRBJ1-3, the V gene TRBV11-2. This CDR3 spans 16 amino acids. Germline CDR1 SGHAT, CDR2 FQNNGV. This chain's CDR3 is CASPKRKPRSGNTIYF.

The chain couples TRBV12-3 or TRBV12-4 to TRBJ2-1; as DNA is missing, the TRBD2 call by TCRdb cannot be tested. This CDR3 comprises 15 residues. This CDR3 is CASTGGRRVYNEQFF.

This chain links TRBV19 with TRBJ2-3; without DNA, the TCRdb call of TRBD1 cannot be checked. From germline, CDR1 is LNHDA and CDR2 SQIVND (reference sequence). This CDR3 comprises 15 residues. CDR3 region: CASSMRTPGPDTQYF.

The chain's CDR3 is CASSSFGESQPQHF. This chain connects TRBV27 to TRBJ1-5. The CDR3 totals 14 residues. Germline V gives CDR1 MNHEY, CDR2 SMNVEV (reference sequence).

The CDR3 here is CASSGDRGFIYEQYF. V is TRBV6-1 and J is TRBJ2-7; the TCRdb call, TRBD1, lacks DNA for checking. CDR3 size: 15 residues. Germline V gene lookup returns CDR1 MNHNS and CDR2 SASEGT.

The CDR3 region is CASRKMDPGAGGELFF. The V and J genes are TRBV5-1 and TRBJ2-2; the TRBD1 assignment by TCRdb is unverifiable without DNA. The CDR3 covers 16 residues. Per germline, CDR1 SGHRS and CDR2 YFSETQ. The full variable domain, rest sourced from reference TRBV5-1 and TRBJ2-2, is KAGVTQTPRYLIKTRGQQVTLSCSPISGHRSVSWYQQTPGQGLQFLFEYFSETQRNKGNFPGRFSGRQFSNSRSEMNVSTLELGDSALYLCASRKMDPGAGGELFFGEGSRLTVL.

V is TRBV7-2 and J is TRBJ1-2. The CDR3 extends over 13 amino acids. Looked up from germline, CDR1 is SGHTA and CDR2 is FQGNSA. The CDR3 spells CASSLVPRDGYTF. The variable domain in full, completed from reference TRBV7-2 and TRBJ1-2, reads GAGVSQSPSNKVTEKGKDVELRCDPISGHTALYWYRQSLGQGLEFLIYFQGNSAPDKSGLPSDRFSAERTGGSVSTLTIQRTQQEDSAVYLCASSLVPRDGYTFGSGTRLTVV.

This chain joins TRBV6-1 and TRBJ2-7; TCRdb lists TRBD1, though no DNA is available to test this call. CDR3 size: 15 residues. Germline V gene lookup returns CDR1 MNHNS and CDR2 SASEGT. CDR3 in amino acids: CASSRPFTERYEQYF.